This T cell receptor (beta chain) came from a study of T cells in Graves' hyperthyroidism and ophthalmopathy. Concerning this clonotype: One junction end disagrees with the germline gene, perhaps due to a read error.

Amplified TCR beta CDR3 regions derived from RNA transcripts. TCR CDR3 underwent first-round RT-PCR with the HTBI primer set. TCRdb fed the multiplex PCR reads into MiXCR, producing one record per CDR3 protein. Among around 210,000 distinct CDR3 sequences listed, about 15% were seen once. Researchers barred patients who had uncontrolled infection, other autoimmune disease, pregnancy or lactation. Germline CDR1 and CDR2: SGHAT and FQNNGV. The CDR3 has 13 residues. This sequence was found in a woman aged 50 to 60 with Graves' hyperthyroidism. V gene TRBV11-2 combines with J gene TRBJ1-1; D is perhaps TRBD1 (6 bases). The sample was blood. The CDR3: CASSQATGIDAFF. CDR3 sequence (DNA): TGCGCCAGCAGCCAGGCAACAGGGATCGACGCTTTCTTT.